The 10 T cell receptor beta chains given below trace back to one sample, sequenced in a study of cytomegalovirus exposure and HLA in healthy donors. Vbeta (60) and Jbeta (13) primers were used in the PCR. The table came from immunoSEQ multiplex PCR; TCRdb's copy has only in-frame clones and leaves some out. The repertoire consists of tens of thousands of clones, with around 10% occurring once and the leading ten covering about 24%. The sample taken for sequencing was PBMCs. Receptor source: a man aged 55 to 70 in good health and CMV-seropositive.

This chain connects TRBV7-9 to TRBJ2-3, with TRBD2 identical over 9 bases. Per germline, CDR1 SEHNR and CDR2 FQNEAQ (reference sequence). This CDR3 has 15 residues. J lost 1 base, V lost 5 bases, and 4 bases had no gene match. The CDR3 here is CASSTVAGGTDTQYF. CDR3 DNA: TGTGCCAGCAGCACCGTAGCGGGGGGCACAGATACGCAGTATTTT.

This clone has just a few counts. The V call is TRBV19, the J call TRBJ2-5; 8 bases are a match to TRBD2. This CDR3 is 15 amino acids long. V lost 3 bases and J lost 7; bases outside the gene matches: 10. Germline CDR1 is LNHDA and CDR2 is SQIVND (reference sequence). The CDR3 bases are TGTGCCAGTAGTATTAACGGGAGGGCCGGGGGGACCCAGTACTTC. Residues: CASSINGRAGGTQYF. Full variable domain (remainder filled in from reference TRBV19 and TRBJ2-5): DGGITQSPKYLFRKEGQNVTLSCEQNLNHDAMYWYRQDPGQGLRLIYYSQIVNDFQKGDIAEGYSVSREKKESFPLTVTSAQKNPTAFYLCASSINGRAGGTQYFGPGTRLLVL.

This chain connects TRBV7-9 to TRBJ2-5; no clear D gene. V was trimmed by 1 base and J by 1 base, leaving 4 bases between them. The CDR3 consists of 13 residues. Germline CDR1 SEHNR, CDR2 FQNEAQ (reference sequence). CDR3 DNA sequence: TGTGCCAGCAGCTTAGATAGCCAAGAGACCCAGTACTTC. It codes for CASSLDSQETQYF.

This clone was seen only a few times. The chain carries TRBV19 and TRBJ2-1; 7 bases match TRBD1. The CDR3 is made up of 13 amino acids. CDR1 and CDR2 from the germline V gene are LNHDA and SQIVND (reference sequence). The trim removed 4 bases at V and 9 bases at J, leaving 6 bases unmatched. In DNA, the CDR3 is TGTGCCAGTAGTAGGGGACAGTATGGTGAGCAGTTCTTC. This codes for CASSRGQYGEQFF. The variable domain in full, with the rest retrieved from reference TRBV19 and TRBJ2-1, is DGGITQSPKYLFRKEGQNVTLSCEQNLNHDAMYWYRQDPGQGLRLIYYSQIVNDFQKGDIAEGYSVSREKKESFPLTVTSAQKNPTAFYLCASSRGQYGEQFFGPGTRLTVL.

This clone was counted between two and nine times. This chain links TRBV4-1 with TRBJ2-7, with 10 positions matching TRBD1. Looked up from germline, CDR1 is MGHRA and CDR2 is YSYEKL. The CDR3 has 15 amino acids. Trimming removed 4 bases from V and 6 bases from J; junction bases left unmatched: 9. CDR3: CASSPDGTGVSEQYF. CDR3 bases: TGCGCCAGCAGCCCTGATGGGACAGGGGTGTCCGAGCAGTACTTC.

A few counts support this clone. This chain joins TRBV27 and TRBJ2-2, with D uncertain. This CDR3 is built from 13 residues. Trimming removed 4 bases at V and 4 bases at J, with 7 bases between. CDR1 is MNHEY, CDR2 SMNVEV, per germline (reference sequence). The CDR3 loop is CASSSTPTGELFF. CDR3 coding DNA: TGTGCCAGCAGTTCCACTCCCACCGGGGAGCTGTTTTTT.

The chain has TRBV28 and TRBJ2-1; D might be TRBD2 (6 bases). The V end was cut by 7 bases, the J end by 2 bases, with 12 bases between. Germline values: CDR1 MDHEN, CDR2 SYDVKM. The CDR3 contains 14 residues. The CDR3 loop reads CASMRESTYNEQFF. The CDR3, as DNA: TGTGCCAGCATGCGGGAATCCACCTACAATGAGCAGTTCTTC.

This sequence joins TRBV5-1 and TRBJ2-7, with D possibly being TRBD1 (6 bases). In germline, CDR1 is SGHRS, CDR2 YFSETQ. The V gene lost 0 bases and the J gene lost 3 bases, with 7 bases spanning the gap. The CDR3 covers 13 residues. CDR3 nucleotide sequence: TGCGCCAGCAGCTTGGGGACAGACTACGAGCAGTACTTC. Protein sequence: CASSLGTDYEQYF.

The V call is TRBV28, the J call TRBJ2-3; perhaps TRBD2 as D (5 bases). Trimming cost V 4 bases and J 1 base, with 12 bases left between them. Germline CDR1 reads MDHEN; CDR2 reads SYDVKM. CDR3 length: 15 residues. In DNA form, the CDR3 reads TGTGCCAGCAGTTCCCAATTGCGGGGCACAGATACGCAGTATTTT. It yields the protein CASSSQLRGTDTQYF.

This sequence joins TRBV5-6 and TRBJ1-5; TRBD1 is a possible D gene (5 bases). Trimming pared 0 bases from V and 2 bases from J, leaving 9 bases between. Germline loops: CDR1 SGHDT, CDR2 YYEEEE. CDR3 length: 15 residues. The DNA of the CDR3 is TGTGCCAGCAGCTTGGGGGAAGGGGGCAATCAGCCCCAGCATTTT. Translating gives CASSLGEGGNQPQHF. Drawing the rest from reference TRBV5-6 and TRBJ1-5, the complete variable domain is DAGVTQSPTHLIKTRGQQVTLRCSPKSGHDTVSWYQQALGQGPQFIFQYYEEEERQRGNFPDRFSGHQFPNYSSELNVNALLLGDSALYLCASSLGEGGNQPQHFGDGTRLSIL.